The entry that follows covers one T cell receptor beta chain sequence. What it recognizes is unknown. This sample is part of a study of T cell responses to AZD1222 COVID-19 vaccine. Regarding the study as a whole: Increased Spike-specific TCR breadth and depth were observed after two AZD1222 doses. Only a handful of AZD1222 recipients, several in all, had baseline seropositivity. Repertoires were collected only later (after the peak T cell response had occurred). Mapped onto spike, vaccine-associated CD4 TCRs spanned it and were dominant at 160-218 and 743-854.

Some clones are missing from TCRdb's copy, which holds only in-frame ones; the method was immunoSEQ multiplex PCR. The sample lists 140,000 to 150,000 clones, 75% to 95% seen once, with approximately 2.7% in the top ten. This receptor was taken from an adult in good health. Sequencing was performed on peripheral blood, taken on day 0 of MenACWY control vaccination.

Here the CDR3 reads CASRGQGIGNQPQHF. CDR3 DNA sequence: TGTGCCAGCAGAGGACAAGGGATCGGCAATCAGCCCCAGCATTTT. V and J are TRBV11-2 and TRBJ1-5; TRBD1 might be the D (5 bases). Germline V gives CDR1 SGHAT, CDR2 FQNNGV. Trimming left V 6 bases short and J 2 bases short, with 14 bases between. This CDR3 has 15 residues.